Below, one T cell receptor (beta chain) is given with its context. Its specificity is unknown. This sample is drawn from a study of T cell repertoires in cytomegalovirus infection. Study background: Shared public TCR beta signatures pointed to both CMV infection and a matching HLA type.

Each CDR3 protein is one row after TCRdb ran MiXCR on the reads. The data contain about 830,000 distinct CDR3 sequences, 32% of them singletons. Study results and limitations: HLA-C-restricted CMV-specific TCR beta clonotypes were dominant in the ex vivo response.

Trimming shortened V by 7 bases and J by 0 bases, and 13 bases separated the two germline ends. The CDR3 is 15 residues long. The germline V gene encodes CDR1 MDHEN and CDR2 SYDVKM. The chain carries TRBV28 and TRBJ2-1, with D maybe TRBD2 (6 bases). Sample: cultured CD8+ T cells from PBMCs, taken from culture after CMV antigen stimulation. The sequence derives from a human donor in good health (CMV status not recorded). Some clones in this sample may be carry-over from other donors' samples. The chain's CDR3 is CASTVDGSSYNEQFF. DNA of the CDR3: TGTGCCAGCACCGTCGACGGGAGCTCCTACAATGAGCAGTTCTTC.